This TCR beta chain was recovered during a study of blood T cells in healthy people across ages (dated by TCRdb to between 2014 and 2017). A note on the overall study: In model experiments, template switching captured roughly one uniquely barcoded TCR beta cDNA molecule for every two T cells. To track age-related changes in TCR beta repertoire diversity, the study relied on deep sequencing normalized with unique cDNA molecular identifiers. Donors were grouped into four age groups: young (average approximately 15 years), middle-aged (39), aged (around 60) and long-lived (approximately 75). To avoid experimental bias, donors of different ages were spread randomly across the sequencing lanes. For two donors (one aged 18 to 30 and one aged 80 or older), the study analyzed two additional independent replicas of 1 million unique cDNA reads from the same blood draw.

Broad study findings and their caveats: Observed TCR beta diversity correlated strongly with the percentage of naive T cells measured by flow cytometry. Because donor CMV infection status was unknown, age-related changes in expanded clonotypes were potentially confounded. Conclusive comparison of naive and antigen-experienced compartments was prevented by the profiling of bulk unsorted PBMCs. Estimates of total diversity from one million sequenced T cells were regarded as lower bounds and underestimates. Compared with the aged group, the long-lived group had more naive CD4+ T cells, fewer expanded clones and increased TCR diversity, suggesting age selection. Observed TCR beta diversity per million T cells fell roughly linearly with age, and a significant reduction was already apparent by age around 40.

Systemically healthy Caucasian individuals from Russia, approximately 39 in total and aged roughly 6 to 100 years, were included as donors. Approximately 9.3 milliliters of peripheral blood were drawn from each donor into EDTA-treated Vacutainer tubes. PBMCs were isolated by Ficoll-Paque density-gradient centrifugation, with at least 6.5 million obtained per sample. Trizol reagent was used to extract total RNA from PBMCs, with at least 5.5 micrograms per sample. For every donor, an aliquot of PBMCs went through flow cytometry to measure the percentages of naive CD45RAhigh/CD27high T cells. The library was generated by 5' RACE. Sequencing was performed on an Illumina HiSeq 2500. A second roughly 6 to 12 cycle PCR used a sample-barcoded 5' primer and a J-beta primer mix. Each TCR beta cDNA molecule received a unique molecular identifier from a template-switch 5' adaptor carrying 12 random nucleotides. Each sample yielded at least 2.5 million CDR3-containing paired-end reads. First-strand cDNA synthesis was performed from all RNA using the Mint cDNA synthesis kit, with priming by a TRBC-specific oligonucleotide. Following uracil-DNA glycosylase treatment, a first 18-cycle PCR with universal primers M1SS and BC2_uni_R was performed on all cDNA. Under the source paper's analysis protocol: For normalization, 1 million high-quality reads, each with a distinct molecular identifier, were randomly selected from each sample. Instead of being binned into consensus sequences, reads that shared molecular identifiers were thrown out. MiTCR, run with a Q25 quality threshold and the strictest error-elimination algorithm, handled CDR3 identification, clonotype clustering and error correction. Lower-bound total TCR beta diversity was estimated with a nonparametric unseen species model using Euler transformation. TCRdb reanalyzed the raw reads on its own, using fastp at Q25 for trimming and MiXCR for clone calling, and kept in-frame beta chains. Duplicate CDR3 protein sequences are folded into a single record with the most common DNA and genes. The V and J calls here are based on TCRdb, not the publication. Present in this sample are approximately 1,000,000 distinct CDR3 sequences, 40% to 45% of which were seen just once. Together, the top ten hold 18% of the sample.

In the case of this clonotype: Its antigen target is currently unknown. Qualities for individual bases were not recorded, and no much larger clone is one base off.

The germline V gene specifies MGHDK as CDR1 and SYGVNS as CDR2. The CDR3, cysteine through phenylalanine, is 12 amino acids long. Only the CDR3 DNA stays, 36 bases, in frame from base 1. Deletion took 3 bases off V and 4 bases off J, with a span of 6 bases between the germline ends. This sequence originates from a woman in her sixties in good health. The sample taken for sequencing was blood. The chain links TRBV25-1 with TRBJ1-2; there is no confident call for the D gene. At the DNA level, the sequence is TGTGCCAGCAGTGATGCTCGCTATGGCTACACCTTC. Its protein is CASSDARYGYTF.